Following are 25 T cell receptor beta chains from one sample sequenced in a study of CD8+ T cells in alopecia areata. As to treatment: oral pan-JAK inhibitor, 5-10 mg twice daily. Once RNA had been extracted, it was reverse transcribed into cDNA to act as the sequencing template. The method was immunoSEQ multiplex PCR; TCRdb's version includes in-frame clones alone and lacks a portion of them. The profile shows some 200,000 clones, around two fifths of them singletons. This sample comprised CD4+ T cells sorted from blood, obtained at approximately week 36, from a patient treated with tofacitinib. Receptor source: a human donor with alopecia areata.

The chain carries TRBV2 and TRBJ2-2; D remains unclear. Germline CDR1 SNHLY, CDR2 FYNNEI. V lost 8 bases and J lost 7, with 11 bases in between. This CDR3 region has 12 residues. The CDR3 loop is CASGEAGGELFF. In nucleotides, the CDR3 is TGTGCCAGCGGGGAAGCCGGCGGGGAGCTGTTTTTT.

The chain is built from TRBV4-1 and TRBJ2-6; no clear D. CDR1 and CDR2 from the germline V gene are MGHRA and YSYEKL. The CDR3 totals 14 residues. With 0 bases removed from V and 0 bases from J, the gap between germline ends came to 0 bases. CDR3 DNA: TGCGCCAGCAGCCAAGACTCTGGGGCCAACGTCCTGACTTTC. This translates into CASSQDSGANVLTF.

The V gene is TRBV7-3, the J gene TRBJ1-5; unclear D gene. The V gene lost 8 bases and the J gene lost 0 bases, with 8 bases spanning the gap. The germline CDR1 and CDR2 sequences are SGHTA and FQGTGA. The CDR3 contains 13 residues. CDR3 residues: CASRHVSNQPQHF. The CDR3 coding sequence is TGTGCCAGCCGACACGTTAGCAATCAGCCCCAGCATTTT.

The chain couples TRBV11-2 to TRBJ1-1; no firm D call. Deletions cut 5 bases from V and 1 base from J, with 14 bases between. The CDR3 covers 15 residues. Germline V CDR1 and CDR2: SGHAT, FQNNGV. This CDR3 is CASSAKSAGNTEAFF. CDR3 bases: TGTGCCAGCAGCGCCAAGTCCGCAGGGAACACTGAAGCTTTCTTT.

J is TRBJ2-2 and V is TRBV9; D unclear. The V and J ends lost 4 bases and 5 bases respectively, with 12 bases between them. Per germline, CDR1 SGDLS and CDR2 YYNGEE. This CDR3 has 14 amino acids. The CDR3, as DNA: TGTGCCAGCAGCCCACACACAAATACCGGGGAGCTGTTTTTT. As protein: CASSPHTNTGELFF.

The chain is built from TRBV2 and TRBJ1-2; tentatively, D is TRBD1 (6 bases). CDR3 length: 14 residues. V gave up 0 bases and J gave up 4 bases, with 9 bases separating them. Looked up from germline, CDR1 is SNHLY and CDR2 is FYNNEI. The CDR3 here is CASSEAGTTYGYTF. The DNA for the CDR3 is TGTGCCAGCAGTGAAGCAGGGACAACCTATGGCTACACCTTC.

The V call is TRBV11-2, the J call TRBJ2-7; D is possibly TRBD1 or TRBD2 (5 bases each). V shed 5 bases and J shed 5 bases, with 19 bases lying between them. The CDR3 runs to 15 residues. Looked up from germline, CDR1 is SGHAT and CDR2 is FQNNGV. The CDR3 DNA is TGTGCCAGCAGCCTTCGTTCCGGGGCTTCGGACGAGCAGTACTTC. Translating gives CASSLRSGASDEQYF.

The J gene is TRBJ2-2, the V gene TRBV9, with 10 bases fitting TRBD2. J lost 2 bases, V lost 0 bases, and 4 bases had no gene match. The V gene's germline CDR1 is SGDLS and CDR2 YYNGEE. CDR3 length: 17 amino acids. CDR3 DNA: TGTGCCAGCAGCGTAGGGACTAGCGGAGCCAACACCGGGGAGCTGTTTTTT. Protein: CASSVGTSGANTGELFF.

V gene TRBV5-1 combines with J gene TRBJ2-7, with 7 bases fitting TRBD1. Trimming at V came to 3 bases and at J to 5 bases, leaving 11 bases not matched to a gene. This CDR3 comprises 15 residues. CDR1 is SGHRS and CDR2 is YFSETQ in the germline V gene. The CDR3 bases are TGCGCCAGCAGCTGGAATCACAGGGGAGAGGACGAGCAGTACTTC. Its protein product is CASSWNHRGEDEQYF.

This clone came up a few times. The CDR3 loop is CASSLTGQSSYNEQFF. The CDR3 nucleotides are TGCGCCAGCAGCTTAACAGGACAGAGCTCCTACAATGAGCAGTTCTTC. J is TRBJ2-1 and V is TRBV5-1; possibly TRBD1 for D (6 bases). Trimming removed 2 bases from V and 0 bases from J, with 12 bases in between. Per the germline V gene, CDR1 is SGHRS and CDR2 is YFSETQ. The CDR3 runs 16 residues. The variable domain in full, completed from reference TRBV5-1 and TRBJ2-1, reads KAGVTQTPRYLIKTRGQQVTLSCSPISGHRSVSWYQQTPGQGLQFLFEYFSETQRNKGNFPGRFSGRQFSNSRSEMNVSTLELGDSALYLCASSLTGQSSYNEQFFGPGTRLTVL.

J is TRBJ2-6 and V is TRBV18; a weak D match, TRBD2 (5 bases). V was pared by 4 bases and J by 2 bases, with 12 bases between. CDR3 length: 16 residues. The germline CDR1 and CDR2 sequences are KGHSH and LQKENI. This CDR3 is CASSLTHGTGANVLTF. The CDR3 DNA follows: TGTGCCAGCTCACTTACACACGGGACTGGGGCCAACGTCCTGACTTTC.

A few counts support this clone. V and J are TRBV21-1 and TRBJ1-5. TRBV21-1 is noted as a pseudogene. There are 13 residues in the CDR3. CDR3 sequence reads: CASSGGGNQPQHF. In DNA, the CDR3 is TGTGCCAGCAGCGGTGGAGGTAATCAGCCCCAGCATTTT.

This chain links TRBV5-1 with TRBJ2-3; 8 bases agree with TRBD2. CDR1 is SGHRS, CDR2 YFSETQ, per germline. This CDR3 is 16 amino acids long. V trimming: 4 bases; J trimming: 2 bases; junction bases outside the gene matches: 9. The CDR3 DNA is TGCGCCAGCAGCAACAAAGCGGGAGCCGTCACAGATACGCAGTATTTT. It translates to CASSNKAGAVTDTQYF.

This clone appeared a few times. The chain is built from TRBV27 and TRBJ1-1, with a possible D match to TRBD1 (5 bases). CDR3 length: 12 amino acids. CDR1 and CDR2 (germline): MNHEY, SMNVEV (reference sequence). The V and J ends lost 10 bases and 1 base respectively, with 10 bases between them. The CDR3 reads CATFDRNTEAFF. For the CDR3, the DNA is TGTGCCACCTTTGACAGGAACACTGAAGCTTTCTTT.

The gene calls are TRBV25-1 and TRBJ2-7; no firm D call. The CDR3 is 11 residues long. Germline V gene sequence: CDR1 MGHDK, CDR2 SYGVNS. Trimming shortened V by 2 bases and J by 5 bases, and 4 bases separated the two germline ends. The CDR3 nucleotides read TGTGCCAGCAGTGAAATCCACGAGCAGTACTTC. Its translation: CASSEIHEQYF.

The table lists this clone with many counts. This sequence joins TRBV19 and TRBJ2-6; D is unresolved. Germline V gene data show CDR1 as LNHDA and CDR2 as SQIVND (reference sequence). The CDR3 is 14 residues long. The V and J ends lost 6 bases and 4 bases respectively, with 10 bases between them. The CDR3 sequence is CASRAFLGANVLTF. CDR3 nucleotides: TGTGCCAGTAGAGCATTCTTGGGGGCCAACGTCCTGACTTTC.

This clone was seen more than once but under ten times. This chain uses TRBV4-1 with TRBJ2-7; 7 nucleotides align to TRBD2. Unmatched junction bases numbered 3, after V lost 1 base and J lost 0 bases. The length of the CDR3 is 15 residues. Per the germline V gene, CDR1 is MGHRA and CDR2 is YSYEKL. The CDR3 DNA sequence: TGCGCCAGCAGCCAAGCTGGCGGGAGCTCCTACGAGCAGTACTTC. This translates into CASSQAGGSSYEQYF.

The chain joins TRBV4-3 to TRBJ2-6; tentatively, D is TRBD2 (6 bases). The CDR3 is 12 amino acids. The V end lost 1 base, the J end lost 18 bases, and 13 bases lay between the germline ends. Germline V lookup: CDR1 LGHNA, CDR2 YSLEER. In DNA form, the CDR3 reads TGCGCCAGCAGCCAAGTTCGGGAGTCCTCGACTTTC. Amino acid sequence: CASSQVRESSTF.

The rearrangement links TRBV7-2 to TRBJ1-2; 11 bases align to TRBD1. Germline V gene data show CDR1 as SGHTA and CDR2 as FQGNSA. This CDR3 has 16 residues. V gave up 1 base and J gave up 5 bases; unmatched junction bases: 6. The CDR3 spells CASSLERTGGRYGYTF. DNA of the CDR3: TGTGCCAGCAGCTTAGAACGGACAGGGGGCCGATATGGCTACACCTTC.

This clone came up a few times. The chain links TRBV19 to TRBJ2-7; the D gene is possibly TRBD1 (6 bases). V shed 5 bases and J shed 5 bases, with 19 bases lying between them. There are 15 residues in the CDR3. CDR1 and CDR2 from the germline V gene are LNHDA and SQIVND (reference sequence). The CDR3 DNA follows: TGTGCCAGTAGTGACCGTCCGGGACACGGGAACGAGCAGTACTTC. Translated: CASSDRPGHGNEQYF.

This clone was detected a few times. The chain combines TRBV25-1 with TRBJ2-7, with 7 bases that match TRBD1. V trimming: 8 bases; J trimming: 0 bases; junction bases outside the gene matches: 7. Germline V gene sequence: CDR1 MGHDK, CDR2 SYGVNS. This CDR3 is built from 14 residues. CDR3 amino acids: CASRTGLNSYEQYF. CDR3 bases: TGTGCCAGCCGGACAGGCCTTAACTCCTACGAGCAGTACTTC.

The rearrangement joins TRBV7-2 to TRBJ2-5, with 8 bases fitting TRBD1. V lost 5 bases to trimming and J lost 0 bases; unmatched junction nucleotides: 5. The CDR3 is 15 residues long. From germline, CDR1 is SGHTA and CDR2 FQGNSA. Here the CDR3 DNA reads TGTGCCAGCAGCACCCGGACAGGGAACCAAGAGACCCAGTACTTC. This sequence encodes CASSTRTGNQETQYF.

V and J are TRBV10-3 and TRBJ2-5; unclear D gene. The DNA end is a closer match to TRBJ2-7, so the J assignment may be wrong. The CDR3 spans 11 residues. The germline gives CDR1 ENHRY, CDR2 SYGVKD. Here the CDR3 reads CAIGVSYEQYF. In DNA form, the CDR3 reads TGTGCCATCGGGGTCTCCTACGAGCAGTACTTC.

The chain employs TRBV30 and TRBJ2-2, with a weak D call TRBD2 (5 bases). Germline V gives CDR1 GTSNPN, CDR2 SVGIG (reference sequence). This CDR3 has 13 residues. The V end was cut by 4 bases, the J end by 7 bases, with 13 bases between. This chain's CDR3 is CAWTGLRGGELFF. CDR3 coding DNA: TGTGCCTGGACCGGACTCCGGGGCGGGGAGCTGTTTTTT.

This clone showed up just once. V usage is TRBV1 and J usage is TRBJ2-7; TRBD2, as called in the table, went unchecked against the DNA. TRBV1 is tagged as a pseudogene. CDR3 size: 12 residues. CDR3 loop: CTSSQGTSPVPF. In DNA form, the CDR3 reads TGCACCAGCAGCCAAGGGACTAGCCCTGTTCCCTTC.